This is a list of T cell receptor beta chains from one sample in a study of T cell responses to AZD1222 COVID-19 vaccine. Sequencing used immunoSEQ multiplex PCR; TCRdb keeps in-frame clones, though not all of them. The top ten clones hold around 0.58% of a sample with more than 250,000 clones, over 85% of them seen once. The sequenced sample was peripheral blood, obtained on day 0 of AZD1222 vaccination. These receptors originate from an adult in good health. CDR3s include the opening cysteine and the closing phenylalanine or tryptophan. A D gene is named only where the DNA matches it firmly. Only part of the rows carry a size: once, few, many, or a class if the clone is expanded.

clone_size j_call v_call cdr3_length d_call cdr3_aa cdr3_nt
- TRBJ1-2 TRBV14 13 - CASSHGPSYGYTF TGTGCCAGCAGCCACGGCCCTAGCTATGGCTACACCTTC
- TRBJ2-1 TRBV6-5 14 - CASSPGVASNEQFF TGTGCCAGCAGCCCGGGGGTAGCTTCCAATGAGCAGTTCTTC
- TRBJ1-5 TRBV16 15 - CASSQSGQNNQPQHF TGTGCCAGCAGCCAATCGGGGCAGAACAATCAGCCCCAGCATTTT
- TRBJ2-1 TRBV10-3 16 TRBD2 CAISEKREGLYNEQFF TGTGCCATCAGTGAAAAGCGGGAGGGCCTCTACAATGAGCAGTTCTTC
- TRBJ1-1 TRBV29-1 12 - CSVGQAGTEAFF TGCAGCGTTGGCCAAGCCGGCACTGAAGCTTTCTTT
- TRBJ1-5 TRBV19 15 - CASEGTSHSNQPQHF TGTGCCAGTGAAGGGACTTCCCATAGCAATCAGCCCCAGCATTTT
- TRBJ2-3 TRBV15 14 - CATSRVRGADTQYF TGTGCCACCAGCAGAGTCCGCGGTGCAGATACGCAGTATTTT
few TRBJ2-1 TRBV7-9 15 TRBD1 CASSLTGGGYNEQFF TGTGCCAGCAGCCTTACAGGGGGAGGCTACAATGAGCAGTTCTTC
- TRBJ2-7 TRBV6-5 13 - CASSPRGWWVQYF TGTGCCAGCAGTCCCCGGGGTTGGTGGGTGCAGTACTTC
- TRBJ1-5 TRBV6-5 14 - CASSPPGPHQPQHF TGTGCCAGCAGCCCCCCAGGGCCCCATCAGCCCCAGCATTTT
few TRBJ1-6 TRBV6-6 17 TRBD1 CASSPGQGSSYNSPLHF TGTGCCAGCAGTCCGGGACAGGGAAGCTCCTATAATTCACCCCTCCACTTT
- TRBJ2-7 TRBV4-1 17 - CASSQVPPPGTHYEQYF TGCGCCAGCAGCCAAGTGCCACCCCCCGGGACTCACTACGAGCAGTACTTC
- TRBJ1-1 TRBV19 10 - CASRGTEAFF TGTGCCAGTAGGGGCACTGAAGCTTTCTTT
- TRBJ2-5 TRBV3-1/TRBV3-2 16 TRBD1 CASSQGTGIRLETQYF TGTGCCAGCAGCCAAGGGACAGGGATCCGCCTAGAGACCCAGTACTTC
- TRBJ1-2 TRBV25-1 14 - CASSDLTGDYGYTF TGTGCCAGCAGTGACCTTACGGGGGACTATGGCTACACCTTC
- TRBJ1-2 TRBV28 16 TRBD1 CASSSLWDRGGYGYTF TGTGCCAGCAGTTCCCTCTGGGACAGGGGGGGCTATGGCTACACCTTC
- TRBJ2-5 TRBV7-2 14 - CASSFWQGQETQYF TGTGCCAGCAGCTTTTGGCAGGGCCAAGAGACCCAGTACTTC
once TRBJ1-1 TRBV11-2 13 - CASSLDREAGAFF TGTGCCAGCAGCTTAGATCGCGAGGCCGGAGCTTTCTTT
once TRBJ2-7 TRBV7-2 16 - CASSLVGGGGSYEQYF TGTGCCAGCAGCTTAGTGGGGGGCGGGGGCTCCTACGAGCAGTACTTC
- TRBJ1-5 TRBV10-2 14 TRBD1 CASSDDRGDQPQHF TGCGCCAGCAGTGACGACAGGGGAGACCAGCCCCAGCATTTT
- TRBJ2-7 TRBV9 15 TRBD2 CASSAGTSGLPEQYF TGTGCCAGCAGCGCAGGGACTAGCGGCCTCCCCGAGCAGTACTTC
once TRBJ2-1 TRBV4-1 15 TRBD2 CASSQASGGYNEQFF TGCGCCAGCAGCCAAGCTAGCGGGGGCTACAATGAGCAGTTCTTC
- TRBJ2-2 TRBV3-1/TRBV3-2 12 - CASSQGGGELFF TGTGCCAGCAGCCAAGGAGGAGGGGAGCTGTTTTTT
- TRBJ2-5 TRBV5-1 15 TRBD1 CASSLGQGARETQYF TGCGCCAGCAGCTTGGGGCAGGGGGCGAGGGAGACCCAGTACTTC
- TRBJ1-1 TRBV5-1 14 - CASSLAGQNTEAFF TGCGCCAGCAGCTTGGCCGGACAGAACACTGAAGCTTTCTTT
- TRBJ1-1 TRBV27 13 - CASSLFKGMEAFF TGTGCCAGCAGTTTATTCAAGGGGATGGAAGCTTTCTTT
- TRBJ1-2 TRBV7-8 18 - CASSSTGQGDLLHYGYTF TGTGCCAGCAGTTCAACGGGGCAGGGCGACCTTCTTCACTATGGCTACACCTTC
once TRBJ2-3 TRBV4-1 15 TRBD2 CASSQDGTSRDTQYF TGCGCCAGCAGCCAAGACGGGACTAGCCGGGATACGCAGTATTTT
once TRBJ2-7 TRBV11-1 14 - CASSFQGPSYEQYF TGTGCCAGCAGCTTCCAGGGTCCCTCCTACGAGCAGTACTTC
few TRBJ2-7 TRBV5-1 14 - CASSWSMSSYEQYF TGCGCCAGCAGCTGGAGTATGAGCTCCTACGAGCAGTACTTC
- TRBJ1-1 TRBV5-1 14 - CASTMGGHGTEAFF TGCGCCAGCACTATGGGGGGGCATGGCACTGAAGCTTTCTTT
- TRBJ1-1 TRBV19 18 - CASSMGRGVIRGNTEAFF TGTGCCAGTAGTATGGGCCGGGGCGTAATACGGGGGAACACTGAAGCTTTCTTT
- TRBJ2-3 TRBV29-1 12 - CSVGRFTDTQYF TGCAGCGTTGGGAGGTTCACAGATACGCAGTATTTT
- TRBJ1-6 TRBV6-5 14 - CASSRTLPNSPLHF TGTGCCAGCAGTCGGACACTTCCAAATTCACCCCTCCACTTT
- TRBJ2-7 TRBV18 15 TRBD2 CASSPGGRLSYEQYF TGTGCCAGCTCTCCGGGAGGTCGACTCTCCTACGAGCAGTACTTC
- TRBJ1-2 TRBV2 14 - CASGRLPANYGYTF TGTGCCAGCGGACGCCTACCCGCTAACTATGGCTACACCTTC
- TRBJ2-4 TRBV2 14 TRBD2 CASSELAGLNIQYF TGTGCCAGCAGTGAGTTAGCGGGGTTAAACATTCAGTACTTC
- TRBJ1-5 TRBV24-1 12 - CATSRGNQPQHF TGTGCCACCAGTCGCGGCAATCAGCCCCAGCATTTT
- TRBJ2-3 TRBV2 13 TRBD1 CASRDRGTDTQYF TGTGCCAGCCGGGACAGGGGTACAGATACGCAGTATTTT
- TRBJ1-1 TRBV15 14 - CATSRGGENTEAFF TGTGCCACCAGCAGAGGAGGAGAGAACACTGAAGCTTTCTTT
- TRBJ2-1 TRBV18 15 TRBD2 CASSPSGNALNEQFF TGTGCCAGCTCTCCTAGCGGGAATGCCCTCAATGAGCAGTTCTTC
- TRBJ1-1 TRBV29-1 9 - CSAGWGPFF TGCAGCGCTGGGTGGGGACCTTTCTTT
- TRBJ1-4 TRBV4-1 13 - CASSPRPLEKLFF TGCGCCAGCAGCCCCCGGCCCCTTGAAAAACTGTTTTTT
- TRBJ2-7 TRBV6-6 15 TRBD2 CASNLSGEGSYEQYF TGTGCCAGCAACCTCTCCGGGGAGGGCTCCTACGAGCAGTACTTC
- TRBJ1-1 TRBV18 14 - CASSPMQWDTEAFF TGTGCCAGCTCACCCATGCAATGGGACACTGAAGCTTTCTTT
- TRBJ1-1 TRBV28 14 - CASSSQVMNTEAFF TGTGCCAGCAGTTCACAGGTGATGAACACTGAAGCTTTCTTT
- TRBJ1-1 TRBV7-9 13 TRBD1 CASSRGQGTAAFF TGTGCCAGCAGCCGGGGACAGGGCACCGCAGCTTTCTTT
- TRBJ1-1 TRBV6-1 13 - CASSEGVNTEAFF TGTGCCAGCAGTGAAGGAGTCAACACTGAAGCTTTCTTT
- TRBJ2-7 TRBV5-1 16 TRBD1 CASSLEPRTGGHEQYF TGCGCCAGCAGCTTGGAACCCCGGACAGGGGGCCACGAGCAGTACTTC
- TRBJ1-5 TRBV7-2 16 - CASSLVHWDSNQPQHF TGTGCCAGCAGCTTAGTTCACTGGGATAGCAATCAGCCCCAGCATTTT
- TRBJ2-7 TRBV9 14 TRBD1 CASSPRDRAHEQYF TGTGCCAGCAGCCCTCGGGACAGGGCCCACGAGCAGTACTTC